Only a few counts were recorded for the clone carrying this T cell receptor beta chain. Antigen unknown. This sample is drawn from a study of beta chain features in type 1 diabetes. The study's findings and limits: Insertions were fewer and deletions more numerous at VDJ junctions in type 1 diabetes patients.

Isolated RNA was reverse transcribed in full, so expressed TCRB transcripts were sequenced. Profiled with immunoSEQ multiplex PCR; TCRdb holds only in-frame clones, not every one. The table lists 900,000 or so clones, roughly a sixth of them singletons, with around 0.02% in the top ten. Sorting based on CD45RO/CCR7/CD25/CD127/CD95/CD27 separated CD4+ naive, central memory, regulatory and stem cell-like memory cells. The receptor comes from a woman younger than 30 in good health. Sample: naive CD4+ T cells from blood.

CDR3 loop: CASRPTSGSFYEQFF. The CDR3 DNA follows: TGTGCCAGCAGACCCACTAGCGGGAGTTTTTATGAGCAGTTCTTC. The chain has TRBV4-2 and TRBJ2-1, with TRBD2 matching 11 bases. The CDR3 contains 15 residues. Per germline, CDR1 LGHNA and CDR2 YNFKEQ. V lost 6 bases, J lost 8 bases, and 9 bases stayed unmatched.